This record looks at one T cell receptor beta chain sequence and its context. This clone's antigen is unknown. No base-level quality is on record; no much larger clone is a single base apart. The source of the sample is a study of blood T cell repertoires in COVID-19 (dated by TCRdb to 2018 to 2021). Background on the whole study: The collaborator samples originated in the United States, Italy and Spain and spanned the acute and convalescent phases of COVID-19. The material from the prospective study consisted of cDNA or gDNA derived from T cells, B-cell-depleted T cells, or PBMCs. Sample metadata almost always included a de-identified subject ID, COVID-19 status, age in years and sex. Subjects who had been exposed to COVID-19, were actively infected with it, or had recovered from it provided the deeply sampled blood TCRbeta repertoires that made up the dataset. The repertoires were released in a freely available public database meant as a resource for research on the immune response to SARS-CoV-2. HLA class I and class II types, where available, came from metadata supplied by the sample provider rather than from assay-based typing. The samples were drawn from two sources: the first 160 participants of the ongoing ImmuneRACE study, and 1,200 or so subjects contributed by 6 global collaborators. Broader findings and caveats from the paper: Clinical and demographic metadata were provided uncurated, with the amount varying by source and participant.

The immunoSEQ Assay, a bias-controlled multiplex PCR, was used to amplify TCRbeta CDR3 regions from genomic DNA. The study's own analysis went as follows. The number of nucleated cells in each sample was estimated from the amplification of reference gene primers within the assay. Sequence reads were collapsed and filtered to measure the absolute abundance of every unique TCRbeta CDR3 rearrangement. Productive Simpson clonality was computed per sample as the square root of Simpson's diversity index over productive rearrangements. The table comes from immuneACCESS by way of TCRdb, which keeps in-frame sequences with V and J called. Part of the clones is missing from these tables; in studies checked, under half for an unresolved V gene and the rest for unknown reasons. Clone size and the V and J calls come from that table; the DNA yielded D and trimming. Within this sample are some 60,000 clones, with 80% to 85% of them counted one time only. The ten top clones hold roughly a fifth of the sample.

Between the V and J ends, shortened by 4 bases and 11 bases respectively, the junction contains 8 bases. According to the germline V gene, CDR1 reads KGHDR and CDR2 reads SFDVKD. The CDR3 contains 11 residues, cysteine and phenylalanine counted. Left in the record is the CDR3 DNA by itself, 33 bases read in frame from the first base. One collaborating source in Seattle enrolled patients while the patients were actively infected and followed the patients over time throughout the course of disease. Each collaborating institution followed its own protocols to collect whole blood in K2EDTA tubes. For TCRbeta analysis, collaborators shipped samples as frozen whole blood, isolated PBMCs, or DNA extracted from either of those sample types.

The sequence was collected from a young man with COVID-19, enrolled during active disease. The sequencing input was peripheral blood. The V and J genes are TRBV24-1 and TRBJ2-1, with no reliable assignment of the D segment. At the DNA level, the sequence is TGTGCCACCAGTGAGTTGACAAAGCAGTTCTTC. Its coded protein is CATSELTKQFF.